One sample yielded the 18 T cell receptor beta chains listed below, sequenced in a study of CXCR3-negative and CXCR3-positive naive CD8 T cells. The method, 5' RACE with UMI labels, was used to prepare the TRB cDNA libraries. TCRdb derives one entry per CDR3 protein from the 5' RACE reads, leaving out DNA. The clone table shows roughly 130,000 distinct CDR3 sequences, with the ten largest holding about 0.54%. General study findings and limits: Relative to CXCR3-negative naive cells, CXCR3-positive naive cells had more hydrophobic TRB CDR3s.

What these receptors recognize is not known. The sample consisted of naive CXCR3+ CD8+ T cells from blood. Subset defined: CD45RO-CCR7+CD27+CD95- naive CD8+ T cells expressing CXCR3 (TNR3+). The receptors were gathered from a human donor in good health. Some clones in this sample may be carry-over from other donors' samples.

CDR3 region: CASSFPGVGETQYF. The chain uses TRBV28 and TRBJ2-5; lacking DNA, the TRBD1 call made by TCRdb goes unchecked. This CDR3 spans 14 amino acids. The germline V gene has CDR1 MDHEN and CDR2 SYDVKM.

The chain recombines TRBV12-3 or TRBV12-4 with TRBJ2-3. This CDR3 contains 13 residues. The CDR3 here is CASSLPAGDTQYF.

CDR3 sequence: CSARAGSYEQYF. J is TRBJ2-7 and V is TRBV29-1; checking the TCRdb D call of TRBD2 is not possible without DNA. In germline, CDR1 is SQVTM, CDR2 ANQGSEA. This CDR3 is 12 amino acids long.

The chain combines TRBV29-1 with TRBJ1-5; the D call of TRBD1 rests on TCRdb alone, since no DNA is present to check it. The CDR3 consists of 15 residues. Per the germline V gene, CDR1 is SQVTM and CDR2 is ANQGSEA. The CDR3 protein is CPGGRGRYSNQPQHF.

The chain carries TRBV4-3 and TRBJ2-7. Germline CDR1 and CDR2: LGHNA and YSLEER. The length of the CDR3 is 13 residues. The chain's CDR3 is CASSQLGNGEQYF.

J is TRBJ2-1 and V is TRBV4-1; checking the TCRdb D call of TRBD1 is not possible without DNA. Per the germline V gene, CDR1 is MGHRA and CDR2 is YSYEKL. The CDR3 loop spans 13 amino acids. CDR3 loop: CASSGGSGNEQFF.

V is TRBV15 and J is TRBJ2-5; TCRdb selects TRBD2, and the lack of DNA leaves this call unchecked. Germline assignment: CDR1 LNHNV and CDR2 YYDKDF (reference sequence). CDR3 size: 15 residues. CDR3 sequence: CATSRDRSGQETQYF.

The chain combines TRBV29-1 with TRBJ2-5; the TRBD1 assignment by TCRdb is unverifiable without DNA. The germline V gene encodes CDR1 SQVTM and CDR2 ANQGSEA. The CDR3 totals 12 residues. The CDR3 is CSVEGAQETQYF.

The chain joins TRBV29-1 to TRBJ2-7; there is no DNA to check the TCRdb D call of TRBD2. The CDR3 consists of 18 residues. Germline CDR1 SQVTM, CDR2 ANQGSEA. CDR3 amino acids: CSVVGITTSGGFSYEQYF.

The chain recombines TRBV4-2 with TRBJ1-1. The CDR3 extends over 12 amino acids. From germline, CDR1 is LGHNA and CDR2 YNFKEQ. The CDR3 region is CASSQGGAEAFF.

This sequence joins TRBV7-2 and TRBJ2-5; no DNA is available, so the TRBD2 call from TCRdb remains unchecked. Germline CDR1 SGHTA, CDR2 FQGNSA. The CDR3 contains 15 residues. CDR3 loop: CASSRTSGGLETQYF.

The chain uses TRBV12-3 or TRBV12-4 and TRBJ1-2. The CDR3 covers 13 residues. CDR3 region: CASSHQAVYGYTF.

V is TRBV29-1 and J is TRBJ2-7; TCRdb picks TRBD1, but there is no DNA to check that call. The CDR3 covers 15 residues. CDR1 is SQVTM and CDR2 is ANQGSEA in the germline V gene. This CDR3 is CSVEDWTGNTYEQYF.

The V and J genes are TRBV19 and TRBJ1-1; lacking DNA, the TRBD1 call made by TCRdb goes unchecked. The germline gives CDR1 LNHDA, CDR2 SQIVND (reference sequence). CDR3 size: 14 residues. The CDR3 sequence: CASSMETVNTEAFF.

This sequence joins TRBV15 and TRBJ2-1; TCRdb lists TRBD2, though no DNA is available to test this call. Germline CDR1 is LNHNV and CDR2 is YYDKDF (reference sequence). This CDR3 comprises 14 residues. This chain's CDR3 is CATSKWEGGVEQFF.

The chain employs TRBV3-1 and TRBJ2-7; TCRdb lists TRBD2, though no DNA is available to test this call. The germline V gene encodes CDR1 LGHDT and CDR2 YNNKEL (reference sequence). The CDR3 is 15 amino acids. CDR3 loop: CASSDGTSGAYEQYF.

This chain connects TRBV12-3 or TRBV12-4 to TRBJ2-2; absent DNA, TCRdb's TRBD2 call cannot be checked. The CDR3 spans 16 residues. This CDR3 is CASRGRRGSGTGELFF.

The chain carries TRBV12-5 and TRBJ2-2. CDR3 length: 15 amino acids. CDR1 is LGHNT and CDR2 is FRNRAP in the germline V gene. The CDR3 sequence is CASGLATWPTGELFF.